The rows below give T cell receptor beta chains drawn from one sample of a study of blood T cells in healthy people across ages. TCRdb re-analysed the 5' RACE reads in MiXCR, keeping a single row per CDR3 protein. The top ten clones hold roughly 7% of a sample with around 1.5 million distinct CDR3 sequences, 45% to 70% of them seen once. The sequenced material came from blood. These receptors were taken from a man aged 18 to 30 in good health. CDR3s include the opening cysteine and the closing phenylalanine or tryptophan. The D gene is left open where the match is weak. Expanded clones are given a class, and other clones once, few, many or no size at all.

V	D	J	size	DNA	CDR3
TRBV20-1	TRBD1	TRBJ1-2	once	TGCAGTGCGGAGAGCTATGGGACAGACAAAAAGGGGGACTATGGCTACACCTTC	CSAESYGTDKKGDYGYTF
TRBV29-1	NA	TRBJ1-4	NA	TGCAGCGTTCGGCCTGCCCTAGGTGAAAAACTGTTTTTT	CSVRPALGEKLFF
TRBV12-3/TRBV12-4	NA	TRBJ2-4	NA	TGTGCCAGCAGTTTTGTGGCACAACGGAGGGAGCAGTACTTC	CASSFVAQRREQYF
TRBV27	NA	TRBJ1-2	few	TGTGCCAGCAGTTTAGACCACAGGGTTCAATTCGATGGCTACACCTTC	CASSLDHRVQFDGYTF
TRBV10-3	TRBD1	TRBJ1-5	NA	TGTGCCATCAGAGAGGGACAGTATAGCAATCAGCCCCAGCATTTT	CAIREGQYSNQPQHF
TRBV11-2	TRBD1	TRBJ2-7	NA	TGTGCCAGCAGCTTGACCGGGACAGGGGTAGGAGAGCAGTACTTC	CASSLTGTGVGEQYF
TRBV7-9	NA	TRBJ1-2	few	TGTGCCAGCAGCTTGGGCGAGTTCGGCTATGGCTACACCTTC	CASSLGEFGYGYTF
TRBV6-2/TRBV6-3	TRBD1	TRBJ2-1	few	TGTGCCAGCAGTTGGACAGGGGGCGCGACAAATGAGCAGTTCTTC	CASSWTGGATNEQFF
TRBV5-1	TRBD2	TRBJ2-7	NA	TGCGCCAGTTTACCGGGACTACCCGGGGAGCAGTACTTC	CASLPGLPGEQYF
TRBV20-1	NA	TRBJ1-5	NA	TGCAGTGCAGTAGGGCCAGTAATGGGCAATCAGCCCCAGCATTTT	CSAVGPVMGNQPQHF
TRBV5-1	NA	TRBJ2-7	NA	TGCGCCAGCAGCTTCCTAGCCAGCTCCTACGAGCAGTACTTC	CASSFLASSYEQYF
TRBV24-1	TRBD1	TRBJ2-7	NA	TGTGCCACCAGTGATCGGGGTGGACAGGGGGTCAATGAGCAGTACTTC	CATSDRGGQGVNEQYF
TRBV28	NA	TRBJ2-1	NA	TGTGCCACAAAGAGTAGCGGCAGACCCAACAATGAGCAGTTCTTC	CATKSSGRPNNEQFF
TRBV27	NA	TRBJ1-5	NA	TGTGCCAGCAGTTTATTCCGGGACGGGGGTAGCAATCAGCCCCAGCATTTT	CASSLFRDGGSNQPQHF
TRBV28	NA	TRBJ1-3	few	TGTGCCAGCAGTTTAGATCCGCTCGGAAACACCATATATTTT	CASSLDPLGNTIYF
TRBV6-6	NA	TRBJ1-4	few	TGTGCCAGCAATCTGGACAGCTATAATGAAAAACTGTTTTTT	CASNLDSYNEKLFF
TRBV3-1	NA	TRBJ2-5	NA	TGTGCCAGCAGCCAAGATTCCACCCTCAGGACCCAGTACTTC	CASSQDSTLRTQYF
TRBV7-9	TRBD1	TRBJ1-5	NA	TGTGCCAGCAGCGCAGGGGGACAGCAGCCCCAGCATTTT	CASSAGGQQPQHF
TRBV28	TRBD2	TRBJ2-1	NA	TGTGCCAGCAGTTTATACGGGACTAGCTCCTACAATGAGCAGTTCTTC	CASSLYGTSSYNEQFF
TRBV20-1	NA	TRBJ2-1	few	TGCAGTGCTCCTATCTCAGCCGATGAGCAGTTCTTC	CSAPISADEQFF
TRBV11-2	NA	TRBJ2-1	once	TGTGCCAGCAGCTTATCACATAGGGCAGGGGATTTTAATGAGCAGTTCTTC	CASSLSHRAGDFNEQFF
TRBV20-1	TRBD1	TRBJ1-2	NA	TGCGGTGCTAGAGCGCCGGGACAGGGTTATGGCTACACCTTC	CGARAPGQGYGYTF